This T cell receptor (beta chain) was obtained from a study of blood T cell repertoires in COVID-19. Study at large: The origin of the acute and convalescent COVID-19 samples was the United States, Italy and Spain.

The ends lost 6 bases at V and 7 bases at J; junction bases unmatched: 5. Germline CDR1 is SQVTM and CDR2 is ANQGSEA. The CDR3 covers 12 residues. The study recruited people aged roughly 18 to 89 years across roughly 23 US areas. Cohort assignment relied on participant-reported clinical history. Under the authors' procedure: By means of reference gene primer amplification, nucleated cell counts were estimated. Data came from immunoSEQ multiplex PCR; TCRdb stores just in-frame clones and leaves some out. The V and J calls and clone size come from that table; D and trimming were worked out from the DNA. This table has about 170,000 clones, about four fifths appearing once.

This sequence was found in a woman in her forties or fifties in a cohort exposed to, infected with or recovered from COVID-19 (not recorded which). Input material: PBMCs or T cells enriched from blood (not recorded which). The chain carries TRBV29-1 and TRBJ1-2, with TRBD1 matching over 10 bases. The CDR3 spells CSVPGQGIGYTF. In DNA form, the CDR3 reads TGCAGCGTGCCGGGACAGGGGATTGGCTACACCTTC.